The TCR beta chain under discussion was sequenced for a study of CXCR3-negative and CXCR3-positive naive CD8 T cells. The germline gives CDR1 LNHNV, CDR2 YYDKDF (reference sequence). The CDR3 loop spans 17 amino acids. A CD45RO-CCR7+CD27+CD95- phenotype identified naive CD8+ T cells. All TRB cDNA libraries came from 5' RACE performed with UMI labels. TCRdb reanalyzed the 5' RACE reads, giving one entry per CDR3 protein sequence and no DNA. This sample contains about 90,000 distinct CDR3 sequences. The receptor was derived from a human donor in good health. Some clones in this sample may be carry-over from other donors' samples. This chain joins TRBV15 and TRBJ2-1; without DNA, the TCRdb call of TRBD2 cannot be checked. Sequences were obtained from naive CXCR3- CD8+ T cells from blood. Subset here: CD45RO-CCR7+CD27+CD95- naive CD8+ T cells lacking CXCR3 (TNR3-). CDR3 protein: CATSRSGLAGDSNEQFF. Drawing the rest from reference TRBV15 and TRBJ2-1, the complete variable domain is DAMVIQNPRYQVTQFGKPVTLSCSQTLNHNVMYWYQQKSSQAPKLLFHYYDKDFNNEADTPDNFQSRRPNTSFCFLDIRSPGLGDTAMYLCATSRSGLAGDSNEQFFGPGTRLTVL.